These 6 T cell receptor beta chains were sequenced from one sample in a study of cytomegalovirus exposure and HLA in healthy donors. The PCR had 60 Vbeta and 13 Jbeta primers. Measured with immunoSEQ multiplex PCR; TCRdb has only the in-frame clones, and not every one. The sample holds under 170,000 clones, roughly 80% seen once. Input material: PBMCs. All receptors derive from a human donor in good health.

The chain is built from TRBV27 and TRBJ1-2; D is possibly TRBD1 (6 bases). The CDR3 extends over 11 amino acids. From germline, CDR1 is MNHEY and CDR2 SMNVEV (reference sequence). The ends were cut back, 10 bases at V and 8 bases at J, with 14 bases in the middle. DNA of the CDR3: TGTGCCACTAAGAAGACAGGCGGCTACACCTTC. Its protein is CATKKTGGYTF.

The chain uses TRBV7-2 and TRBJ2-7, with TRBD2 identical over 9 bases. The V gene end was trimmed by 2 bases and the J gene end by 0 bases; junction bases not matched to a gene: 8. CDR3 length: 17 residues. CDR1 is SGHTA, CDR2 FQGNSA, per germline. CDR3: CASSLRNSGGYSYEQYF. The CDR3, as DNA: TGTGCCAGCAGCTTAAGGAATAGCGGGGGTTACTCCTACGAGCAGTACTTC.

The chain is built from TRBV15 and TRBJ1-3; weak D call: TRBD1 (6 bases). This CDR3 has 16 residues. CDR1 is LNHNV, CDR2 YYDKDF, per germline (reference sequence). The V end was cut by 4 bases, the J end by 0 bases, with 13 bases between. CDR3 sequence reads: CATSTLQGFSGNTIYF. The CDR3 DNA reads TGTGCCACCAGCACCTTACAGGGATTCTCTGGAAACACCATATATTTT.

The V call is TRBV7-6, the J call TRBJ2-1; a possible D gene is TRBD2 (6 bases). Germline CDR1 and CDR2: SGHVS and FNYEAQ. The CDR3 consists of 17 residues. Trimming cost V 3 bases and J 0 bases, with 15 bases left between them. CDR3 DNA sequence: TGTGCCAGCAGCTTCATCATCCGGGACTTCTCCTACAATGAGCAGTTCTTC. Its protein is CASSFIIRDFSYNEQFF. Using reference TRBV7-6 and TRBJ2-1 for the parts outside the CDR3, the full variable domain is GAGVSQSPRYKVTKRGQDVALRCDPISGHVSLYWYRQALGQGPEFLTYFNYEAQQDKSGLPNDRFSAERPEGSISTLTIQRTEQRDSAMYRCASSFIIRDFSYNEQFFGPGTRLTVL.

The chain combines TRBV7-9 with TRBJ1-2, with a tentative D call TRBD1 (6 bases). Trimming removed 5 bases at V and 0 bases at J, with 10 bases between. In germline, CDR1 is SEHNR, CDR2 FQNEAQ (reference sequence). The CDR3 totals 14 residues. CDR3 DNA sequence: TGTGCCAGCAGCGTACAGGGTTCTAACTATGGCTACACCTTC. Amino acid sequence: CASSVQGSNYGYTF.

The chain is built from TRBV27 and TRBJ2-2, with a possible D match to TRBD1 (6 bases). V was pared by 5 bases and J by 7 bases, with 14 bases between. Germline V lookup: CDR1 MNHEY, CDR2 SMNVEV (reference sequence). The CDR3 is 14 amino acids. The CDR3 coding sequence is TGTGCCAGCAGTACCCAGGGGTGGCGCGGGGAGCTGTTTTTT. Translated: CASSTQGWRGELFF.